The present T cell receptor (beta chain) was sequenced within a study of T-cell memory formation after mild COVID-19. Study as a whole: Clusters were largely donor specific. Study-level points and caveats: Mostly located in CM and EM were contracting CD4+ clones, with contracting CD8+ clones located in EMRA. Prior to infection, memory already included some responding clones, suggesting cross-reactive memory joined.

The junction had 5 bases not matched to a gene; V was cut back by 0 bases and J by 2 bases. Per germline, CDR1 DFQATT and CDR2 SNEGSKA (reference sequence). This CDR3 is built from 15 residues. There are a few counts of this clonotype. Its antigen is currently unknown. MiXCR was run by TCRdb on the 5' RACE reads, yielding one entry per CDR3 protein. The data show over 250,000 distinct CDR3 sequences, roughly 15% seen once. The sample taken for sequencing was PBMCs or a T cell subset sorted from them (not recorded which). This TCR was recovered from a man aged 18 to 29 who had mild COVID-19 (a few samples of this study predate the infection). Cell type and time point are not known. This chain uses TRBV20-1 with TRBJ2-3; 7 nucleotides agree with TRBD2. In nucleotides, the CDR3 is TGCAGTGCTAGAGATCGGCTAGCGGCCACAGATACGCAGTATTTT. Encoded protein: CSARDRLAATDTQYF.